This entry lists 29 T cell receptor beta chains sequenced from one sample in a study of T cell responses to AZD1222 COVID-19 vaccine. Generated by immunoSEQ multiplex PCR, the TCRdb table keeps only in-frame clones and is missing some. The profile covers about 78,000 clones, with around 90% appearing a single time and approximately 4.8% taken by the ten largest. Sequenced here: peripheral blood, sampled on day 0 of MenACWY control vaccination. These receptors originate from an adult in good health.

The chain is built from TRBV25-1 and TRBJ2-6; D is perhaps TRBD1 (5 bases). The V gene lost 2 bases and the J gene lost 4 bases, with 9 bases spanning the gap. The CDR3 is 15 amino acids. From germline, CDR1 is MGHDK and CDR2 SYGVNS. CDR3 protein: CASSEQGSGANVLTF. CDR3 sequence (DNA): TGTGCCAGCAGTGAACAGGGTTCCGGGGCCAACGTCCTGACTTTC.

This clone was observed a single time. The gene calls are TRBV5-1 and TRBJ1-4; weak D call: TRBD1 (5 bases). Per germline, CDR1 SGHRS and CDR2 YFSETQ. This CDR3 region has 15 residues. Trimming pared 4 bases from V and 6 bases from J, leaving 16 bases between. In DNA, the CDR3 is TGCGCCAGCAGCCTCACCGGGACCTCAGATGAAAAACTGTTTTTT. It specifies CASSLTGTSDEKLFF. The entire variable domain, with the rest obtained from reference TRBV5-1 and TRBJ1-4, is as follows: KAGVTQTPRYLIKTRGQQVTLSCSPISGHRSVSWYQQTPGQGLQFLFEYFSETQRNKGNFPGRFSGRQFSNSRSEMNVSTLELGDSALYLCASSLTGTSDEKLFFGSGTQLSVL.

The chain joins TRBV13 to TRBJ1-1; a weak D match, TRBD1 (6 bases). The length of the CDR3 is 12 residues. The germline gives CDR1 PRHDT, CDR2 FYEKMQ (reference sequence). Trimming removed 5 bases at V and 8 bases at J, with 12 bases between. The CDR3 loop is CASSPGTLEAFF. In DNA, the CDR3 is TGTGCCAGCAGCCCTGGGACACTCGAAGCTTTCTTT. Based on the CDR3 plus reference TRBV13 and TRBJ1-1, the full variable domain is AAGVIQSPRHLIKEKRETATLKCYPIPRHDTVYWYQQGPGQDPQFLISFYEKMQSDKGSIPDRFSAQQFSDYHSELNMSSLELGDSALYFCASSPGTLEAFFGQGTRLTVV.

This clone appeared a single time. The rearrangement links TRBV18 to TRBJ1-6; no definite D call. The CDR3 spans 15 residues. CDR1 and CDR2 (germline): KGHSH, LQKENI. Trimming took off 2 bases at V and 7 bases at J, with 12 bases between the two ends. CDR3 DNA sequence: TGTGCCAGCTCACCAGCGTCACTGGGGAATTCACCCCTCCACTTT. Its protein is CASSPASLGNSPLHF. Drawing the rest from reference TRBV18 and TRBJ1-6, the complete variable domain is NAGVMQNPRHLVRRRGQEARLRCSPMKGHSHVYWYRQLPEEGLKFMVYLQKENIIDESGMPKERFSAEFPKEGPSILRIQQVVRGDSAAYFCASSPASLGNSPLHFGNGTRLTVT.

In this sample, this clone turned up a few times. The chain carries TRBV11-3 and TRBJ2-3; 7 positions match TRBD2. Trimming cost V 2 bases and J 2 bases; bases outside gene matches: 4. The CDR3 is 15 residues long. Germline V gene lookup returns CDR1 SGHNT and CDR2 YENEEA. For the CDR3, the DNA is TGTGCCAGCAGCTTAACGGGGGGAACCACAGATACGCAGTATTTT. It yields the protein CASSLTGGTTDTQYF.

This clone was seen a handful of times. The gene calls are TRBV16 and TRBJ1-2; 8 positions agree with TRBD1. The CDR3 sequence is 15 residues long. Trimming cost V 4 bases and J 6 bases; bases outside gene matches: 10. CDR1 and CDR2 (germline): KGHSY, FQNENV. CDR3 nucleotides: TGTGCCAGCAGCCCCGTGACAGGGGTTGGGGATGGCTACACCTTC. This translates into CASSPVTGVGDGYTF.

The chain recombines TRBV19 with TRBJ2-7; D perhaps matches TRBD1 (6 bases). V lost 6 bases and J 0 bases, leaving 15 bases between the germline ends. This CDR3 has 15 amino acids. In germline, CDR1 is LNHDA, CDR2 SQIVND (reference sequence). CDR3 loop: CASRSVGDNSYEQYF. The DNA for the CDR3 is TGTGCCAGTAGATCGGTAGGGGACAACTCCTACGAGCAGTACTTC.

This clone was seen only once. This sequence joins TRBV5-1 and TRBJ2-5, with 7 bases lining up with TRBD1. Germline trimming cut 0 bases from V and 5 bases from J; bases unmatched to any gene: 4. The length of the CDR3 is 14 residues. The germline V gene has CDR1 SGHRS and CDR2 YFSETQ. The CDR3 DNA is TGCGCCAGCAGCTTGGGACAGGGCGGTGAGACCCAGTACTTC. Its protein is CASSLGQGGETQYF.

The chain has TRBV6-5 and TRBJ1-2; D is ambiguous. V was pared by 8 bases and J by 8 bases, with 15 bases between. The CDR3 is 12 amino acids. Germline-derived CDR1 and CDR2 are MNHEY and SVGAGI. The CDR3 here is CASVDRSGGYTF. CDR3 in DNA: TGTGCCAGCGTCGATAGATCAGGCGGCTACACCTTC.

The rearrangement joins TRBV7-2 to TRBJ2-3; D remains unclear. This CDR3 is 15 amino acids long. Germline CDR1 and CDR2: SGHTA and FQGNSA. The germline V and J ends were trimmed by 3 bases and 1 base, with 11 bases remaining between them. In DNA, the CDR3 is TGTGCCAGCAGCTTTTACGGCGGTCGCACAGATACGCAGTATTTT. Protein sequence: CASSFYGGRTDTQYF. The whole variable domain, filled in from reference TRBV7-2 and TRBJ2-3, reads GAGVSQSPSNKVTEKGKDVELRCDPISGHTALYWYRQSLGQGLEFLIYFQGNSAPDKSGLPSDRFSAERTGGSVSTLTIQRTQQEDSAVYLCASSFYGGRTDTQYFGPGTRLTVL.

The V gene is TRBV6-6, the J gene TRBJ1-5; 9 bases are a match to TRBD1. Germline-derived CDR1 and CDR2 are MNHNY and SVGAGI (reference sequence). Trimming took 2 bases from V and 7 from J; bases not matched to a gene: 9. This CDR3 has 16 residues. CDR3 sequence: CASSYTGQGGGQPQHF. The CDR3 DNA reads TGTGCCAGCAGTTACACGGGACAGGGTGGGGGCCAGCCCCAGCATTTT.

This chain uses TRBV27 with TRBJ1-1; tentative D call: TRBD1 (5 bases). Germline V gives CDR1 MNHEY, CDR2 SMNVEV (reference sequence). The CDR3 extends over 15 amino acids. V was clipped by 3 bases and J by 1 base, with 12 bases between them. The CDR3 loop reads CASSLTATTNTEAFF. The CDR3, as DNA: TGTGCCAGCAGTTTGACAGCTACTACGAACACTGAAGCTTTCTTT.

The chain employs TRBV6-4 and TRBJ2-3; possible D gene TRBD1, 6 bases. The CDR3 consists of 15 residues. Trimming took 6 bases from V and 0 from J, leaving 13 bases between them. The V gene's germline CDR1 is MRHNA and CDR2 SNTAGT. The CDR3, as DNA: TGTGCCAGCAGCCACAGGGAGACTAGCACAGATACGCAGTATTTT. Protein: CASSHRETSTDTQYF.

The J gene is TRBJ1-6, the V gene TRBV6-5; D is undetermined. The length of the CDR3 is 13 residues. Germline lookup yields CDR1 MNHEY and CDR2 SVGAGI. V shed 4 bases and J shed 7 bases, with 8 bases lying between them. CDR3 sequence: CASSLRGNSPLHF. The CDR3 DNA reads TGTGCCAGCAGTTTACGTGGGAATTCACCCCTCCACTTT.

The rearrangement uses TRBV6-5 and TRBJ1-2; the D gene is possibly TRBD1 (5 bases). Germline-derived CDR1 and CDR2 are MNHEY and SVGAGI. The CDR3 sequence is 15 residues long. Trimming left V 8 bases short and J 4 bases short, with 20 bases between. The CDR3 spells CASLPGAGLRYGYTF. The DNA of the CDR3 is TGTGCCAGCCTTCCCGGGGCAGGGCTCCGCTATGGCTACACCTTC.

This chain uses TRBV3-1 (or the pseudogene TRBV3-2) with TRBJ1-5; perhaps TRBD1 as D (6 bases). CDR1 and CDR2 from the germline V gene are LGHDT and YNNKEL (reference sequence). Trimming left V 1 base short and J 7 bases short, with 14 bases between. The CDR3 totals 15 residues. Here the CDR3 DNA reads TGTGCCAGCAGCCAAGGTGGGGGGGGCAGACAGCCCCAGCATTTT. Translation gives CASSQGGGGRQPQHF.

The rearrangement uses TRBV6-5 and TRBJ1-5, with D hard to call. CDR1 and CDR2 from the germline V gene are MNHEY and SVGAGI. Trimming stripped 2 bases from V and 0 bases from J, with 8 bases between. This CDR3 spans 15 amino acids. In DNA form, the CDR3 reads TGTGCCAGCAGTTACGGGCAGTATAGCAATCAGCCCCAGCATTTT. This gives the protein CASSYGQYSNQPQHF.

This chain connects TRBV7-9 to TRBJ1-5; 8 positions match TRBD1. V dropped 1 base and J dropped 5; count of bases not matched to a gene: 7. This CDR3 is built from 16 residues. Per the germline V gene, CDR1 is SEHNR and CDR2 is FQNEAQ (reference sequence). In DNA form, the CDR3 reads TGTGCCAGCAGCTTAGAGGCAGGGGGCCAAGATCAGCCCCAGCATTTT. Its protein is CASSLEAGGQDQPQHF.

The CDR3 DNA follows: TGTGCCAGCAGCTTAGATACGGGAGGCTACACCTTC. Translation gives CASSLDTGGYTF. The chain links TRBV11-3 to TRBJ1-2, with D uncertain. CDR3 size: 12 residues. Germline CDR1 is SGHNT and CDR2 is YENEEA. The germline V and J ends were trimmed by 0 bases and 8 bases, with 7 bases remaining between them.

Comments on this clone: The junction departs from germline at one end; a sequencing error may be responsible. This rearrangement joins TRBV30 to TRBJ2-7; a possible D gene is TRBD1 (5 bases). CDR3 length: 12 amino acids. Germline V CDR1 and CDR2: GTSNPN, SVGIG (reference sequence). CDR3 in amino acids: CAWSATALSRNF. The CDR3 bases are TGTGCCTGGAGTGCGACAGCTCTGAGTAGGAACTTC.

The chain has TRBV28 and TRBJ2-7; D is perhaps TRBD1 (6 bases). The CDR3 sequence is 16 residues long. Trimming took 0 bases from V and 0 from J, leaving 12 bases between them. CDR1 is MDHEN, CDR2 SYDVKM, per germline. The CDR3 region is CASSLWETGSSYEQYF. The CDR3 bases are TGTGCCAGCAGTTTATGGGAGACAGGCAGCTCCTACGAGCAGTACTTC.

The rearrangement joins TRBV19 to TRBJ1-5; D gene unclear. Trimming removed 3 bases at V and 4 bases at J, with 16 bases between. The CDR3 spans 16 residues. Germline V lookup: CDR1 LNHDA, CDR2 SQIVND (reference sequence). DNA for the CDR3: TGTGCCAGTAGTATCGTGGGCAACCCCAGGAATCAGCCCCAGCATTTT. Translation: CASSIVGNPRNQPQHF.

V usage is TRBV12-2 and J usage is TRBJ1-2. TRBV12-2 is an annotated pseudogene. The CDR3 consists of 15 residues. This CDR3 reads CASRLVDRWNYGYTF. CDR3 nucleotide sequence: TGTGCAAGTCGCTTGGTGGATCGTTGGAACTATGGCTACACCTTC.

The chain joins TRBV6-4 to TRBJ2-1, with 7 bases matching TRBD2. The CDR3 is 13 amino acids. CDR1 is MRHNA and CDR2 is SNTAGT in the germline V gene. Trimming removed 3 bases from V and 8 bases from J; junction bases left unmatched: 4. The CDR3 DNA is TGTGCCAGCAGTGAGCGGGGGACGCATGAGCAGTTCTTC. This translates into CASSERGTHEQFF.

This clone appeared a few times. The V and J genes are TRBV15 and TRBJ1-1; no firm D call. Germline V gene lookup returns CDR1 LNHNV and CDR2 YYDKDF (reference sequence). This CDR3 is built from 15 residues. Trimming took 0 bases from V and 1 from J, leaving 9 bases between them. The DNA of the CDR3 is TGTGCCACCAGCAGAGAACTCGCACAGAACACTGAAGCTTTCTTT. Translation gives CATSRELAQNTEAFF.

The chain recombines TRBV6-2 or TRBV6-3 with TRBJ1-6, with D perhaps matching TRBD1 (6 bases). The CDR3 consists of 12 residues. Germline V lookup: CDR1 MNHEY, CDR2 SVGEGT. Trimming stripped 5 bases from V and 7 bases from J, with 6 bases between. CDR3 nucleotides: TGTGCCAGCAGTGACAGGAATTCACCCCTCCACTTT. It codes for CASSDRNSPLHF.

The V call is TRBV18, the J call TRBJ2-1; no definite D call. The CDR3 has 11 residues. Trimming shortened V by 3 bases and J by 10 bases, and 7 bases separated the two germline ends. Per germline, CDR1 KGHSH and CDR2 LQKENI. DNA for the CDR3: TGTGCCAGCTCACCCAACGAAGAGCAGTTCTTC. It encodes CASSPNEEQFF.

The rearrangement links TRBV6-5 to TRBJ1-5; D is perhaps TRBD1 (5 bases). This CDR3 comprises 15 residues. V lost 5 bases, J lost 0 bases, and 11 bases lay in between. The germline CDR1 and CDR2 sequences are MNHEY and SVGAGI. CDR3 loop: CASSNRGGSNQPQHF. CDR3 DNA: TGTGCCAGCAGTAACCGGGGGGGTAGCAATCAGCCCCAGCATTTT.

The chain is built from TRBV9 and TRBJ1-6; D is ambiguous. Germline V lookup: CDR1 SGDLS, CDR2 YYNGEE. This CDR3 has 15 amino acids. V was pared by 0 bases and J by 6 bases, with 10 bases between. The CDR3 DNA follows: TGTGCCAGCAGCGTAGTTGGGCAGATTAATTCACCCCTCCACTTT. It yields the protein CASSVVGQINSPLHF.